These 3 T cell receptor beta chains were all obtained from the same sample, sequenced in a study of blood T cell repertoires in COVID-19. Clones were sequenced by immunoSEQ multiplex PCR, and TCRdb holds only the in-frame ones, with some missing. The data contain more than 95,000 clones, roughly 81% of them singletons. Sample: peripheral blood. The receptors were gathered from a woman aged 70-85 years with acute or convalescent COVID-19.

The genes are TRBV30 and TRBJ2-1; 14 nucleotides align to TRBD2. The CDR3 has 14 residues. V was clipped by 3 bases and J by 8 bases; unmatched bases: 3. Germline CDR1 reads GTSNPN; CDR2 reads SVGIG (reference sequence). The chain's CDR3 is CAWSRTSGRYEQFF. The CDR3 DNA follows: TGTGCCTGGAGCCGGACTAGCGGGAGGTATGAGCAGTTCTTC.

The CDR3 DNA is TGCGCCAGCAGCTTGGGCAGCCGGTTCGAGCAGTTCTTC. This codes for CASSLGSRFEQFF. J is TRBJ2-1 and V is TRBV4-3; D uncertain. This CDR3 spans 13 amino acids. CDR1 is LGHNA and CDR2 is YSLEER in the germline V gene. Trimming removed 5 bases from V and 10 bases from J, with 15 bases in between.

The rearrangement joins TRBV9 to TRBJ1-3; D is unresolved. V lost 0 bases, J lost 3 bases, and 10 bases lay in between. The CDR3 spans 15 residues. Germline CDR1 is SGDLS and CDR2 is YYNGEE. CDR3 sequence reads: CASSVVPGSGNTIYF. The CDR3 DNA follows: TGTGCCAGCAGCGTAGTCCCCGGGAGTGGAAACACCATATATTTT.